This T cell receptor beta chain was sequenced for a study of cytomegalovirus exposure and HLA in healthy donors. At the level of the study: Unique TCRs numbering around 85 million, obtained from HLA-typed donors, made up an early data release. Most donors, around 81% of approximately 400 genotyped, fell in the Caucasian-associated ancestry cluster. Study-level points and caveats: Earlier analysis found most TCR beta V segments productive about 90% or about 30% of the time.

From germline, CDR1 is MNHEY and CDR2 SVGAGI. Unmatched junction bases numbered 3, after V lost 2 bases and J lost 0 bases. The CDR3 sequence is 16 residues long. Worth noting for this clone: Its target is unknown.

PCR was performed using 60 Vbeta and 13 Jbeta primers. Using immunoSEQ multiplex PCR, the repertoire was profiled, and TCRdb retains in-frame clones only, with some absent. The data hold about 200,000 clones, with roughly 77% observed a single time. Source material: PBMCs. The chain couples TRBV6-5 to TRBJ2-3, with 9 bases aligning to TRBD2. The receptor comes from a man aged 35 to 55 in good health and CMV-seropositive. As DNA, the CDR3 is TGTGCCAGCAGTTACAGCGGGGGGACGAGCACAGATACGCAGTATTTT. It specifies CASSYSGGTSTDTQYF.